This TCR beta chain was identified during a study of T cells after yellow fever vaccination. 5'RACE template switching produced TCR cDNA carrying a universal primer site and UMIs. TCRdb reprocessed the 5' RACE reads with MiXCR, giving one entry per CDR3 protein. The table shows roughly 160,000 distinct CDR3 sequences, with approximately 6.8% occurring only once. About this clonotype itself: What it binds is unknown. Germline is not matched at one junction end, which may reflect a read error.

This CDR3 region has 13 residues. Findings and caveats of the study: Contamination of FACS-sorted repertoires by abundant clonotypes from the bulk population could occur. A limited proportion of clonotypes was detected within both the CD4 and CD8 compartments.

Specimen: CD4+ T cells sorted from PBMCs, collected about 5 days after the first yellow fever vaccination. The V and J genes are TRBV12-3 or TRBV12-4 and TRBJ1-5, with D possibly TRBD1 on 5 matching bases. This receptor was obtained from a man aged 18 to 30 who received the YFV17D yellow fever vaccine. The CDR3 DNA reads as TGTGCCAGCGGTTTATCCAGGGTTCAGCCCCAGCATTTT. Its protein product is CASGLSRVQPQHF.